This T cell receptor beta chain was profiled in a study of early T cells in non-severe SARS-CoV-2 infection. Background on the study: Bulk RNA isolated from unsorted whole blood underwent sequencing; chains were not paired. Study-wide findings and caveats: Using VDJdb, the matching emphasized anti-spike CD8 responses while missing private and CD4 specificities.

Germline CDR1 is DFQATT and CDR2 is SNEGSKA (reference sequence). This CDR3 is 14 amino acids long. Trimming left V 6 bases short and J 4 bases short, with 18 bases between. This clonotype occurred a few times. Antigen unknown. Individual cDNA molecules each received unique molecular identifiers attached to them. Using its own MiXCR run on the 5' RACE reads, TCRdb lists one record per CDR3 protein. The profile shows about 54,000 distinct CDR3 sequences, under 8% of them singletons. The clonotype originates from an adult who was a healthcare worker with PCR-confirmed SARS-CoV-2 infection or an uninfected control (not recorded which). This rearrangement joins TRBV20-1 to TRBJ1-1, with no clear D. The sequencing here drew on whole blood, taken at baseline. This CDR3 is CSAQKEGFSTEAFF. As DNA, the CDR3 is TGCAGTGCCCAAAAAGAGGGATTTAGCACTGAAGCTTTCTTT.